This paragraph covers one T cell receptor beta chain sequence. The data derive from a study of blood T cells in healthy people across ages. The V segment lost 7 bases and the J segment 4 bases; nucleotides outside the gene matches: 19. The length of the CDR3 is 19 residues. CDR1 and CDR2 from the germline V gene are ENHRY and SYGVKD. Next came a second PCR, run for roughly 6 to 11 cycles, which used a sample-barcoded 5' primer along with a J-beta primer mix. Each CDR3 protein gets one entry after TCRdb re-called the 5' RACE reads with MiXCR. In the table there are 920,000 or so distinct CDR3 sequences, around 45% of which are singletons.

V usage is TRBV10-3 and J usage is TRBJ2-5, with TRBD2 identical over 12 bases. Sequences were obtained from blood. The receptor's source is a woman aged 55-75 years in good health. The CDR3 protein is CAIMVRLAGGPSSPETQYF. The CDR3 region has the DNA TGTGCCATCATGGTGAGGCTAGCGGGAGGGCCGAGCTCCCCAGAGACCCAGTACTTC.